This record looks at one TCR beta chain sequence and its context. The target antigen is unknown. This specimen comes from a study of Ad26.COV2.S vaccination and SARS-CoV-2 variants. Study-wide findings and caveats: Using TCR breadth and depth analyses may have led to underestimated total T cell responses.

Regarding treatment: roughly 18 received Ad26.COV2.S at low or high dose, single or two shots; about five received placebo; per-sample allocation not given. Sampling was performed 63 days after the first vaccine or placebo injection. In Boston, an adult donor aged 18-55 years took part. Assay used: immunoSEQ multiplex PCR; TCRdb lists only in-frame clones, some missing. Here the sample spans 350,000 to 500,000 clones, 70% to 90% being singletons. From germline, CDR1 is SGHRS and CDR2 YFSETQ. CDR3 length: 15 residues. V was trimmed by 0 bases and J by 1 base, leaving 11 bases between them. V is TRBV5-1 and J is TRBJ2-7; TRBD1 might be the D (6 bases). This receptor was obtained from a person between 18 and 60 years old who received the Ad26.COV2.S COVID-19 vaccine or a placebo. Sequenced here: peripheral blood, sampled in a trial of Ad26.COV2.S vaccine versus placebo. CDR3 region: CASSLVGAYSYEQYF. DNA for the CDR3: TGCGCCAGCAGCTTGGTGGGGGCTTATTCCTACGAGCAGTACTTC.